The rows below give T cell receptor beta chains drawn from one sample of a study of cytotoxic CD8 clonotypes in ibrutinib-treated CLL. Generated by immunoSEQ multiplex PCR, the TCRdb table keeps only in-frame clones and is missing some. The repertoire holds approximately 40,000 clones, roughly two thirds seen once, with around 10% in the top ten. Sample: PBMCs, taken at disease progression, from a patient treated with ibrutinib. The origin of the receptors is a human donor with chronic lymphocytic leukemia. Both conserved end residues are part of each CDR3. The D gene is left open where the match is weak. A clone size is listed for some rows: how often the clone was seen (once, few, many), or a class if it is expanded.

V	J	size	D	CDR3	DNA
TRBV29-1	TRBJ1-1	.	.	CSVARTANTEAFF	TGCAGCGTTGCGAGGACGGCCAACACTGAAGCTTTCTTT
TRBV19	TRBJ2-1	.	TRBD2	CASMRTSGRTYNEQFF	TGTGCCAGTATGAGGACTAGCGGGAGGACCTACAATGAGCAGTTCTTC
TRBV6-1	TRBJ2-1	.	.	CASSAYNEQFF	TGTGCCAGCAGTGCTTACAATGAGCAGTTCTTC
TRBV29-1	TRBJ1-2	.	.	CSVENREVRGYTF	TGCAGCGTTGAAAACAGGGAGGTGCGTGGCTACACCTTC
TRBV29-1	TRBJ1-2	.	TRBD1	CSVGIGRGRGIGYTF	TGCAGCGTTGGAATCGGCAGGGGGAGAGGGATTGGCTACACCTTC
TRBV18	TRBJ2-7	.	TRBD2	CASSQPLAGGPSYEQYF	TGTGCCAGCTCACAGCCCCTAGCGGGAGGACCCTCCTACGAGCAGTACTTC
TRBV2	TRBJ1-4	once	TRBD1	CASLQPGQGVGEEFGNEKLFF	TGTGCCAGCTTACAGCCGGGACAGGGGGTAGGGGAAGAGTTTGGTAATGAAAAACTGTTTTTT
TRBV5-4	TRBJ1-1	.	.	CASSLMGMPEAFF	TGTGCCAGCAGCTTGATGGGCATGCCTGAAGCTTTCTTT
TRBV2	TRBJ1-1	few	TRBD1	CASSQTQEGTVAFF	TGTGCCAGCAGCCAGACACAAGAAGGGACAGTAGCTTTCTTT
TRBV10-1	TRBJ2-1	.	.	CASSERQGGANEQFF	TGCGCCAGCAGTGAAAGGCAGGGAGGTGCCAATGAGCAGTTCTTC
TRBV5-1	TRBJ2-7	.	.	CASSSQGGLTTEQYF	TGCGCCAGCAGCTCGCAGGGGGGCCTCACTACAGAGCAGTACTTC
TRBV7-9	TRBJ2-7	.	TRBD2	CASSLAVGLAGNYEQYF	TGTGCCAGCAGCTTAGCTGTGGGACTAGCGGGGAACTACGAGCAGTACTTC
TRBV5-1	TRBJ2-5	.	TRBD1	CASSAGQGETQYF	TGCGCCAGCAGCGCGGGACAGGGGGAGACCCAGTACTTC
TRBV27	TRBJ1-1	.	.	CASSSQGWTEAFF	TGTGCCAGCAGTTCACAGGGATGGACTGAAGCTTTCTTT
TRBV28	TRBJ1-2	once	.	CASGRHYGYTF	TGTGCCAGCGGGAGGCACTATGGCTACACCTTC
TRBV5-8	TRBJ1-4	.	.	CASSLGIMREKLFF	TGTGCCAGCAGCCTCGGGATTATGAGGGAAAAACTGTTTTTT
TRBV2	TRBJ1-5	.	.	CASMLSFGSNQPQHF	TGTGCCAGCATGCTGAGTTTCGGAAGCAATCAGCCCCAGCATTTT
TRBV4-2	TRBJ2-7	once	TRBD1	CASSHLTTGVGYEQYF	TGTGCCAGCAGCCATTTAACTACAGGGGTGGGTTACGAGCAGTACTTC
TRBV5-6	TRBJ1-1	.	TRBD1	CASTLQGNVHTEAFF	TGTGCCAGCACCCTACAGGGGAACGTCCACACTGAAGCTTTCTTT
TRBV7-6	TRBJ1-6	.	.	CASSFGEGNSPLHF	TGTGCCAGCAGCTTCGGGGAGGGCAATTCACCCCTCCACTTT
TRBV27	TRBJ1-1	once	.	CASSPQRVNTEAFF	TGTGCCAGCAGCCCCCAGCGAGTGAACACTGAAGCTTTCTTT
TRBV7-9	TRBJ1-6	.	.	CASSPRQLEATSPLHF	TGTGCCAGCAGCCCTAGACAGTTGGAGGCTACTTCACCCCTCCACTTT
TRBV2	TRBJ2-7	.	.	CASSRDPGRLDEQYF	TGTGCCAGCAGTCGGGACCCCGGTCGGTTGGACGAGCAGTACTTC